These 3 T cell receptor beta chains share one sample of origin, sequenced in a study of T cell repertoires in cytomegalovirus infection. TCRdb ran MiXCR on the reads and lists one entry per CDR3 protein. The table has 700,000 to 950,000 distinct CDR3 sequences, about 31% seen once. The antigens of these receptors remain unknown. Sequences were derived from cultured CD8+ T cells from PBMCs, sampled from culture after CMV antigen stimulation. The receptor set was obtained from a human donor in good health (CMV status not recorded). Some clones in this sample may be carry-over from other donors' samples.

This clonotype has more than one count but fewer than ten. The chain joins TRBV4-1 to TRBJ2-7; 8 nucleotides line up with TRBD1. V trimming: 5 bases; J trimming: 2 bases; junction bases outside the gene matches: 5. In germline, CDR1 is MGHRA, CDR2 YSYEKL. The CDR3 is made up of 14 amino acids. CDR3 sequence reads: CASSSQTGAYEQYF. Written as DNA, the CDR3 is TGCGCCAGCAGCTCGCAGACAGGGGCCTACGAGCAGTACTTC.

This chain uses TRBV7-6 with TRBJ2-7; possible D gene TRBD2, 6 bases. Germline CDR1 reads SGHVS; CDR2 reads FNYEAQ. Trimming stripped 5 bases from V and 2 bases from J, with 16 bases between. CDR3 size: 15 residues. The CDR3 DNA sequence: TGTGCCAGCAGCACCAGGGACTCCCCAACCTACGAGCAGTACTTC. Amino acid sequence: CASSTRDSPTYEQYF.

This clonotype showed up just a few times. The chain links TRBV19 to TRBJ1-6, with 7 positions matching TRBD1. Germline trimming cut 3 bases from V and 2 bases from J; bases unmatched to any gene: 7. CDR1 LNHDA and CDR2 SQIVND come from the germline V gene (reference sequence). The CDR3 runs to 17 residues. In DNA form, the CDR3 reads TGTGCCAGTAGTATTGGGACAGTCGTCGCCTATAATTCACCCCTCCACTTT. Translation gives CASSIGTVVAYNSPLHF.